Shown below are 21 T cell receptor beta chains from a single sample sequenced in a study of T cell responses to AZD1222 COVID-19 vaccine (dated by TCRdb to the early 2020s). Library preparation used the immunoSEQ multiplex PCR assay. TCRdb took this table from immuneACCESS and kept in-frame rearrangements with V and J called. Such tables lack part of the clones; where checked against another copy, unresolved V genes explain under half of the gap, and the rest is unexplained. Here the sample has some 79,000 clones; 60% to 85% occur a single time. Clones ranked in the top ten supply about 51% of the sample. The time point label on this specimen signifies: about 28 days (+/-7) after the second vaccine dose. Here the sequenced sample was peripheral blood, taken 28 days after the second AZD1222 dose. The receptors were gathered from an adult who received the AZD1222 COVID-19 vaccine.

V usage is TRBV2 and J usage is TRBJ2-5; D remains unclear. V was clipped by 1 base and J by 2 bases, with 8 bases between them. Germline CDR1 reads SNHLY; CDR2 reads FYNNEI. The CDR3 sequence is 14 residues long. CDR3 in DNA: TGTGCCAGCAGTGAAGAGGCAGTTCAAGAGACCCAGTACTTC. This sequence encodes CASSEEAVQETQYF.

The gene calls are TRBV19 and TRBJ1-5; D is uncertain. V lost 5 bases and J lost 6, with 17 bases in between. The CDR3 sequence is 15 residues long. The germline V gene has CDR1 LNHDA and CDR2 SQIVND (reference sequence). The CDR3 region is CASSFPGSAGQPQHF. The CDR3 nucleotides read TGTGCCAGTAGTTTCCCGGGGTCGGCGGGTCAGCCCCAGCATTTT.

This clone was found once. V is TRBV3-1 (or the pseudogene TRBV3-2) and J is TRBJ2-5; D not resolved. The CDR3 runs to 11 residues. Trimming took off 1 base at V and 5 bases at J, with 2 bases between the two ends. CDR1 and CDR2 from the germline V gene are LGHDT and YNNKEL (reference sequence). For the CDR3, the DNA is TGTGCCAGCAGCCAAGGCGAGACCCAGTACTTC. It is translated as CASSQGETQYF.

This chain uses TRBV10-1 with TRBJ1-6; tentatively, D is TRBD1 (5 bases). In germline, CDR1 is WNHNN, CDR2 SYGVQD (reference sequence). The CDR3 has 14 amino acids. The V gene lost 4 bases and the J gene lost 8 bases, with 12 bases spanning the gap. The CDR3 reads CASSGTREDSPLHF. The CDR3 bases are TGCGCCAGCAGTGGTACCAGGGAGGATTCACCCCTCCACTTT.

This chain links TRBV7-3 with TRBJ2-1, with a weak D call TRBD2 (5 bases). This CDR3 contains 13 residues. CDR1 is SGHTA, CDR2 FQGTGA, per germline. V was clipped by 3 bases and J by 6 bases, with 9 bases between them. The CDR3 sequence is CASSLDSLNEQFF. The CDR3 region has the DNA TGTGCCAGCAGCTTGGACTCCCTCAATGAGCAGTTCTTC.

The chain links TRBV6-2 or TRBV6-3 to TRBJ1-1; D is possibly TRBD1 (6 bases). Germline assignment: CDR1 MNHEY and CDR2 SVGEGT. The CDR3 runs 14 residues. V lost 5 bases to trimming and J lost 4 bases, with 14 bases between them. DNA for the CDR3: TGTGCCAGCAGTGCACAGGGATGGATCACTGAAGCTTTCTTT. This codes for CASSAQGWITEAFF.

The gene calls are TRBV2 and TRBJ2-3; D gene unclear. The CDR3 contains 12 residues. The V and J ends lost 2 bases and 4 bases respectively, with 4 bases between them. CDR1 SNHLY and CDR2 FYNNEI come from the germline V gene. The CDR3: CASSELADTQYF. Here the CDR3 DNA reads TGTGCCAGCAGTGAATTGGCAGATACGCAGTATTTT.

This sequence joins TRBV18 and TRBJ2-7, with 7 nucleotides matching TRBD2. The germline V gene encodes CDR1 KGHSH and CDR2 LQKENI. The J segment lost 2 bases and the V segment lost 3 bases, leaving 4 bases of the junction unmatched. This CDR3 comprises 14 residues. CDR3 sequence reads: CASSPGGLTYEQYF. In nucleotides, the CDR3 is TGTGCCAGCTCACCGGGGGGGTTAACCTACGAGCAGTACTTC. The full variable domain, with the rest looked up from reference TRBV18 and TRBJ2-7, is NAGVMQNPRHLVRRRGQEARLRCSPMKGHSHVYWYRQLPEEGLKFMVYLQKENIIDESGMPKERFSAEFPKEGPSILRIQQVVRGDSAAYFCASSPGGLTYEQYFGPGTRLTVT.

This clone was seen a few times. The chain links TRBV28 to TRBJ2-2; either TRBD1 or TRBD2 may supply D (5 bases each). From germline, CDR1 is MDHEN and CDR2 SYDVKM. CDR3 size: 14 residues. Trimming stripped 10 bases from V and 3 bases from J, with 15 bases between. CDR3 in DNA: TGTGCCACCACGGGACGCCCTTACACCGGGGAGCTGTTTTTT. This gives the protein CATTGRPYTGELFF.

The table lists this clone with a few counts. The V call is TRBV7-9, the J call TRBJ1-4, with 12 positions matching TRBD1. The CDR3 sequence is 17 residues long. Germline assignment: CDR1 SEHNR and CDR2 FQNEAQ (reference sequence). V was pared by 5 bases and J by 3 bases, with 7 bases of the junction left unmatched. The CDR3 sequence is CASSDRDRGHSNEKLFF. The CDR3 DNA reads TGTGCCAGCAGCGACCGGGACAGGGGGCACTCTAATGAAAAACTGTTTTTT.

The genes are TRBV28 and TRBJ1-2; D is ambiguous. CDR3 length equals 13 residues. Per the germline V gene, CDR1 is MDHEN and CDR2 is SYDVKM. Trimming removed 7 bases at V and 9 bases at J, with 18 bases between. CDR3 loop: CASKRIAPISYTF. CDR3 DNA: TGTGCCAGCAAAAGGATCGCGCCTATTAGCTACACCTTC.

This clone was recorded a few times. V is TRBV6-5 and J is TRBJ2-7; 11 positions match TRBD1. The V and J ends lost 6 bases and 3 bases, in that order; junction bases with no gene match: 4. Germline CDR1 is MNHEY and CDR2 is SVGAGI. This CDR3 is built from 14 residues. CDR3 DNA: TGTGCCAGCAGGCGGGGACAGGGGGGCTACGAGCAGTACTTC. This encodes CASRRGQGGYEQYF.

The chain employs TRBV20-1 and TRBJ2-7; no clear D gene. V was clipped by 3 bases and J by 0 bases, with 9 bases between them. The germline V gene encodes CDR1 DFQATT and CDR2 SNEGSKA (reference sequence). The CDR3 is 13 residues long. The CDR3 nucleotides are TGCAGTGCTAGTAAGGATACCTCCTACGAGCAGTACTTC. Encoded protein: CSASKDTSYEQYF.

The rearrangement uses TRBV3-1 (or the pseudogene TRBV3-2) and TRBJ1-2; no clear D gene. V dropped 0 bases and J dropped 8 bases, with 7 bases sitting between them. This CDR3 spans 12 amino acids. The germline V gene encodes CDR1 LGHDT and CDR2 YNNKEL (reference sequence). For the CDR3, the DNA is TGTGCCAGCAGCCAAGACCCGAGGGGCTACACCTTC. Encoded protein: CASSQDPRGYTF.

This rearrangement joins TRBV6-6 to TRBJ1-2; 7 positions agree with TRBD1. CDR3 length: 13 amino acids. Per germline, CDR1 MNHNY and CDR2 SVGAGI (reference sequence). V lost 5 bases, J lost 3 bases, and 3 bases stayed unmatched. The CDR3 nucleotides read TGTGCCAGCAGTATTACAGGGGACTATGGCTACACCTTC. Translation gives CASSITGDYGYTF.

The V and J genes are TRBV19 and TRBJ2-7; the match to TRBD1 covers 9 bases. CDR1 and CDR2 from the germline V gene are LNHDA and SQIVND (reference sequence). The V and J ends lost 9 bases and 3 bases, in that order; junction bases with no gene match: 3. The length of the CDR3 is 12 residues. The CDR3 DNA reads as TGTGCCAGCGGGACAGGGATCTACGAGCAGTACTTC. Residues: CASGTGIYEQYF.

This clone has more than one count but fewer than ten. The gene calls are TRBV9 and TRBJ2-3; D might be TRBD2 (5 bases). The CDR3 contains 15 residues. The germline V gene encodes CDR1 SGDLS and CDR2 YYNGEE. Trimming cost V 4 bases and J 6 bases, with 18 bases left between them. In DNA form, the CDR3 reads TGTGCCAGCAGCTCGCAATCCCGGGATGAGGATACGCAGTATTTT. The encoded protein is CASSSQSRDEDTQYF.

The chain has TRBV7-2 and TRBJ2-1, with D possibly TRBD1 on 6 matching bases. Trimming pared 7 bases from V and 3 bases from J, leaving 13 bases between. This CDR3 contains 14 residues. Looked up from germline, CDR1 is SGHTA and CDR2 is FQGNSA. CDR3 protein: CASTPGHLYNEQFF. CDR3 in DNA: TGTGCCAGCACCCCGGGACACCTCTACAATGAGCAGTTCTTC. Looking up the rest from reference TRBV7-2 and TRBJ2-1 gives the full variable domain: GAGVSQSPSNKVTEKGKDVELRCDPISGHTALYWYRQSLGQGLEFLIYFQGNSAPDKSGLPSDRFSAERTGGSVSTLTIQRTQQEDSAVYLCASTPGHLYNEQFFGPGTRLTVL.

This chain uses TRBV24-1 with TRBJ2-5; either TRBD1 or TRBD2 may fit D (6 bases each). V shed 6 bases and J shed 4 bases, with 17 bases lying between them. The length of the CDR3 is 15 residues. CDR1 is KGHDR, CDR2 SFDVKD, per germline. CDR3 amino acids: CATSLGGASTETQYF. In DNA form, the CDR3 reads TGTGCCACCAGTCTGGGGGGCGCTTCCACAGAGACCCAGTACTTC.

The chain carries TRBV27 and TRBJ1-1; 8 bases match TRBD1. CDR1 is MNHEY, CDR2 SMNVEV, per germline (reference sequence). With 5 bases clipped from V and 1 base from J, the junction kept 3 bases outside the gene matches. The CDR3 is 14 residues long. The CDR3 here is CASSLTGGNTEAFF. DNA for the CDR3: TGTGCCAGCAGTCTTACAGGGGGGAACACTGAAGCTTTCTTT.

The V call is TRBV15, the J call TRBJ2-1; 7 bases align to TRBD1. The CDR3 runs 16 residues. J lost 1 base, V lost 1 base, and 4 bases had no gene match. The germline V gene encodes CDR1 LNHNV and CDR2 YYDKDF (reference sequence). In nucleotides, the CDR3 is TGTGCCACCAGCAGAGGAGGGGGCATGTCCTACAATGAGCAGTTCTTC. Amino acids: CATSRGGGMSYNEQFF.